The 30 T cell receptor beta chains below come from one sample, sequenced in a study of shared clonotypes between healthy human individuals (dated by TCRdb to the early 2020s). CD8 naive samples consisted of CD45RO-negative cells that were positively selected for CCR7, yielding a CD45RA+CCR7+ population without TemRA cells. Preparation of the library involved the immunoSEQ multiplex PCR assay. TCRdb took over this immuneACCESS table, retaining in-frame rearrangements with V and J assigned. Such tables are incomplete; in checked studies, under half of the missing clones stem from an unresolved V gene, and the remainder is unexplained. This sample holds some 600,000 clones; about 95% were observed only once. The top ten constitute more than 0.085% of the sample. The sequencing sample was made of naive CD8+ T cells sorted from blood. Read against the paper, the sample's cell subset or site label means: CD45RA+CCR7+. All receptors come from a woman under 40 in good health.

The rearrangement joins TRBV30 to TRBJ2-7, with D possibly being TRBD1 (6 bases). Germline CDR1 reads GTSNPN; CDR2 reads SVGIG (reference sequence). This CDR3 contains 15 residues. Between the trimmed V and J ends, which lost 2 bases and 4 bases, there was a span of 18 bases. The CDR3 DNA reads as TGTGCCTGGAGTTCAGGGGCCCGAATGGAGTACGAGCAGTACTTC. Its protein is CAWSSGARMEYEQYF.

The J gene is TRBJ2-2, the V gene TRBV5-4; no reliable D call. The germline V gene encodes CDR1 SGHNT and CDR2 YYREEE (reference sequence). The CDR3 is 13 residues long. V lost 5 bases to trimming and J lost 4 bases, with 9 bases between them. In DNA, the CDR3 is TGTGCCAGCAGGTTGTGGGGCACCGGGGAGCTGTTTTTT. Translated, it gives CASRLWGTGELFF.

A single count supports this clone. This rearrangement joins TRBV5-1 to TRBJ2-7, with D perhaps matching TRBD2 (6 bases). Looked up from germline, CDR1 is SGHRS and CDR2 is YFSETQ. The V gene lost 2 bases and the J gene lost 6 bases, with 18 bases spanning the gap. CDR3 size: 15 residues. CDR3 DNA sequence: TGCGCCAGCAGCTTAGTAGCTAGCGAGTTCCCCGAGCAGTACTTC. Amino acids: CASSLVASEFPEQYF.

V usage is TRBV28 and J usage is TRBJ2-1; possibly TRBD2 for D (5 bases). Trimming removed 8 bases from V and 5 bases from J, with 10 bases in between. This CDR3 has 12 residues. Germline-derived CDR1 and CDR2 are MDHEN and SYDVKM. In DNA, the CDR3 is TGTGCCAGCCGCGGACTGAACAATGAGCAGTTCTTC. Residues: CASRGLNNEQFF.

This sequence joins TRBV2 and TRBJ1-1; 8 bases are shared with TRBD1. The V segment lost 9 bases and the J segment 7 bases; nucleotides outside the gene matches: 10. Germline V gene lookup returns CDR1 SNHLY and CDR2 FYNNEI. The CDR3 runs 13 residues. CDR3 sequence: CARYGQGGGEAFF. The CDR3 nucleotides are TGTGCCAGATACGGACAGGGAGGCGGTGAAGCTTTCTTT.

The V gene is TRBV30, the J gene TRBJ2-1, with D maybe TRBD1 (5 bases). V was trimmed by 4 bases and J by 0 bases, leaving 10 bases between them. Per germline, CDR1 GTSNPN and CDR2 SVGIG (reference sequence). The CDR3 is made up of 14 amino acids. CDR3 amino acids: CAWNLGDSYNEQFF. The CDR3 coding sequence is TGTGCCTGGAATCTAGGGGACTCCTACAATGAGCAGTTCTTC.

The chain is built from TRBV10-3 and TRBJ2-1; TRBD2 agrees at 10 bases. V shed 0 bases, J shed 4 bases, and the junction held 9 bases outside the gene matches. The CDR3 loop spans 18 amino acids. Germline assignment: CDR1 ENHRY and CDR2 SYGVKD. This chain's CDR3 is CAISESPSGRALYNEQFF. CDR3 DNA: TGTGCCATCAGTGAGTCCCCGAGCGGGAGGGCCTTATACAATGAGCAGTTCTTC.

Concerning this clone itself: A read error may account for a junction end that differs from germline. The gene calls are TRBV7-9 and TRBJ2-1; no clear D. Per germline, CDR1 SEHNR and CDR2 FQNEAQ (reference sequence). CDR3 length equals 18 residues. CDR3 bases: TGTGCCAGCAGTTTAGACGAGTGGGCCCAGAGCTCCTACAATGAGCAGTTCTTC. This encodes CASSLDEWAQSSYNEQFF.

The CDR3 DNA is TGTGCCAGCAGCTTGGGAGGGATGAACACCGGGGAGCTGTTTTTT. Its protein is CASSLGGMNTGELFF. This chain uses TRBV5-4 with TRBJ2-2; the D gene is possibly TRBD2 (5 bases). Germline assignment: CDR1 SGHNT and CDR2 YYREEE (reference sequence). V lost 0 bases and J 1 base, leaving 7 bases between the germline ends. The CDR3 spans 15 residues. Using reference TRBV5-4 and TRBJ2-2 for the parts outside the CDR3, the full variable domain is ETGVTQSPTHLIKTRGQQVTLRCSSQSGHNTVSWYQQALGQGPQFIFQYYREEENGRGNFPPRFSGLQFPNYSSELNVNALELDDSALYLCASSLGGMNTGELFFGEGSRLTVL.

The CDR3 region is CASSSSAEREWDIQYF. In DNA, the CDR3 is TGTGCCAGCAGCTCCTCAGCGGAGCGGGAGTGGGACATTCAGTACTTC. J is TRBJ2-4 and V is TRBV5-8; 8 nucleotides match TRBD2. V shed 3 bases and J 8 bases; nucleotides not matched to a gene: 13. In germline, CDR1 is SGHTS, CDR2 YDEGEE. This CDR3 has 16 amino acids.

V gene TRBV7-9 combines with J gene TRBJ2-7, with D uncertain. V lost 5 bases and J lost 2, with 13 bases in between. The CDR3 runs to 14 residues. Germline CDR1 SEHNR, CDR2 FQNEAQ (reference sequence). CDR3 DNA: TGTGCCAGCAGCCTTGGCACCTTAACCTACGAGCAGTACTTC. It translates to CASSLGTLTYEQYF.

This sequence joins TRBV5-6 and TRBJ2-5; the D is unclear. From germline, CDR1 is SGHDT and CDR2 YYEEEE. The CDR3 consists of 13 residues. Trimming took 1 base from V and 5 from J, leaving 9 bases between them. CDR3 coding DNA: TGTGCCAGCAGCTTGACAGTTATGGAGACCCAGTACTTC. It translates to CASSLTVMETQYF.

The chain recombines TRBV4-1 with TRBJ1-1; D not resolved. CDR1 is MGHRA and CDR2 is YSYEKL in the germline V gene. The CDR3 length is 14 residues. V was pared by 4 bases and J by 3 bases, with 12 bases between. CDR3 protein: CASSPLQVYTEAFF. CDR3 sequence (DNA): TGCGCCAGCAGCCCCCTTCAGGTGTACACTGAAGCTTTCTTT.

This chain connects TRBV5-1 to TRBJ1-1; D uncertain. Germline V gives CDR1 SGHRS, CDR2 YFSETQ. The germline V and J ends were trimmed by 1 base and 0 bases, with 7 bases remaining between them. This CDR3 contains 14 residues. The CDR3 loop is CASSLNILNTEAFF. The CDR3 region has the DNA TGCGCCAGCAGCTTGAACATATTGAACACTGAAGCTTTCTTT.

This rearrangement joins TRBV5-4 to TRBJ2-5; TRBD2 aligns across 9 bases. The better agreement between TRBJ2-7 and the DNA end casts doubt on the J call. There are 14 residues in the CDR3. The V gene's germline CDR1 is SGHNT and CDR2 YYREEE (reference sequence). The CDR3 DNA follows: TGTGCCAGCAGCTATAGCGGGAGTAAGTACGAGCAGTACTTC. Its protein product is CASSYSGSKYEQYF.

The rearrangement uses TRBV28 and TRBJ2-1; D is possibly TRBD2 (5 bases). Trimming left V 6 bases short and J 2 bases short, with 14 bases between. The CDR3 totals 15 residues. Germline V gene data show CDR1 as MDHEN and CDR2 as SYDVKM. CDR3 coding DNA: TGTGCCAGCAGAACCCAGTTAGCGCCCTACAATGAGCAGTTCTTC. Translated, it gives CASRTQLAPYNEQFF.

This clone showed up just a few times. CDR3 in DNA: TGTGCCAGCATTTCGATGAACACTGAAGCTTTCTTT. Its protein product is CASISMNTEAFF. This chain connects TRBV6-6 to TRBJ1-1; D is uncertain. The CDR3 extends over 12 amino acids. V lost 7 bases to trimming and J lost 0 bases, with 6 bases between them. The germline V gene has CDR1 MNHNY and CDR2 SVGAGI (reference sequence).

This chain uses TRBV7-8 with TRBJ2-3; 10 bases align to TRBD2. The CDR3 sequence is 16 residues long. The V and J ends lost 5 bases and 8 bases, in that order; junction bases with no gene match: 13. Germline V lookup: CDR1 SGHVS, CDR2 FQNEAQ. The CDR3 is CASSPTSGRAPGTQYF. The CDR3 DNA reads TGTGCCAGCAGCCCGACGAGCGGGAGGGCCCCAGGTACGCAGTATTTT.

The chain has TRBV4-1 and TRBJ1-2, with 7 positions matching TRBD1. V was pared by 3 bases and J by 2 bases, with 3 bases of the junction left unmatched. Germline V gives CDR1 MGHRA, CDR2 YSYEKL. The length of the CDR3 is 14 residues. The CDR3 sequence: CASSQRQGNYGYTF. The CDR3 bases are TGCGCCAGCAGCCAGCGACAGGGAAACTATGGCTACACCTTC.

V gene TRBV11-2 combines with J gene TRBJ2-7; D is unresolved. Per the germline V gene, CDR1 is SGHAT and CDR2 is FQNNGV. V was cut by 1 base and J by 5 bases, with 6 bases left in between. CDR3 length: 12 residues. The CDR3, as DNA: TGTGCCAGCAGCTTAGTGTTCGACGAGCAGTACTTC. Translation: CASSLVFDEQYF.

The chain links TRBV4-1 to TRBJ2-3, with 13 bases matching TRBD2. Unmatched junction bases numbered 9, after V lost 3 bases and J lost 0 bases. The length of the CDR3 is 19 residues. Germline CDR1 and CDR2: MGHRA and YSYEKL. The CDR3 loop reads CASSHLPGLAGWSTDTQYF. The CDR3 nucleotides are TGCGCCAGCAGCCATCTGCCGGGACTAGCGGGATGGAGCACAGATACGCAGTATTTT.

The chain uses TRBV11-2 and TRBJ2-1; D gene ambiguous. Germline loops: CDR1 SGHAT, CDR2 FQNNGV. Trimming shortened V by 5 bases and J by 7 bases, and 9 bases separated the two germline ends. The CDR3 runs 12 residues. The DNA of the CDR3 is TGTGCCAGCAGCGTCTGGTTGAATGAGCAGTTCTTC. It translates to CASSVWLNEQFF.

This clone was recorded only once. The chain has TRBV30 and TRBJ1-1; unclear D gene. The CDR3 length is 13 residues. Germline CDR1 is GTSNPN and CDR2 is SVGIG (reference sequence). V was trimmed by 4 bases and J by 0 bases, leaving 9 bases between them. CDR3 sequence: CAWTWEVNTEAFF. The CDR3 bases are TGTGCCTGGACCTGGGAAGTGAACACTGAAGCTTTCTTT.

The chain has TRBV4-1 and TRBJ2-7, with D tentatively TRBD2 (6 bases). The CDR3 covers 13 residues. Trimming cost V 1 base and J 6 bases, with 10 bases left between them. From germline, CDR1 is MGHRA and CDR2 YSYEKL. CDR3 sequence (DNA): TGCGCCAGCAGCCAAGTCCGGGGGAGCGAGCAGTACTTC. This codes for CASSQVRGSEQYF.

This sequence joins TRBV27 and TRBJ2-2; D might be TRBD1 (5 bases). Germline V gene lookup returns CDR1 MNHEY and CDR2 SMNVEV (reference sequence). CDR3 length equals 15 residues. The V end was cut by 3 bases, the J end by 7 bases, with 15 bases between. This CDR3 reads CASSLSPWGNGELFF. The DNA of the CDR3 is TGTGCCAGCAGTTTGTCCCCTTGGGGCAACGGGGAGCTGTTTTTT.

The V gene is TRBV10-3, the J gene TRBJ2-1, with a tentative D call TRBD2 (7 bases). The CDR3 is made up of 14 amino acids. CDR1 is ENHRY, CDR2 SYGVKD, per germline. Deletions cut 6 bases from V and 6 bases from J, with 15 bases between. CDR3 DNA sequence: TGTGCCATCAGCAGCGGGGACACATTCAATGAGCAGTTCTTC. Translation: CAISSGDTFNEQFF.

The chain uses TRBV7-2 and TRBJ2-7, with D perhaps TRBD2 (6 bases). CDR3 length: 13 amino acids. Trimming took off 5 bases at V and 5 bases at J, with 13 bases between the two ends. CDR1 is SGHTA, CDR2 FQGNSA, per germline. The CDR3 region is CASSAGRGNEQYF. In nucleotides, the CDR3 is TGTGCCAGCAGCGCGGGACGGGGGAACGAGCAGTACTTC.

The chain employs TRBV4-1 and TRBJ2-5; tentatively, D is TRBD2 (6 bases). CDR3 length: 14 amino acids. Germline V gives CDR1 MGHRA, CDR2 YSYEKL. Between the trimmed V and J ends, which lost 4 bases and 5 bases, there was a span of 14 bases. The CDR3 loop is CASSPAWAGETQYF. The DNA of the CDR3 is TGCGCCAGCAGCCCGGCTTGGGCGGGGGAGACCCAGTACTTC.

V and J are TRBV10-3 and TRBJ1-1, with a weak D call TRBD1 (6 bases). The V end lost 9 bases, the J end lost 7 bases, and 15 bases lay between the germline ends. Germline assignment: CDR1 ENHRY and CDR2 SYGVKD. The CDR3 has 12 residues. CDR3 nucleotides: TGTGCCATGGGGGCTACACAACTTGAAGCTTTCTTT. Protein product: CAMGATQLEAFF.

J is TRBJ2-1 and V is TRBV9; D might be TRBD1 or TRBD2, each matching 5 bases. The V end lost 3 bases, the J end lost 4 bases, and 14 bases lay between the germline ends. This CDR3 contains 15 residues. Per germline, CDR1 SGDLS and CDR2 YYNGEE. DNA of the CDR3: TGTGCCAGCAGCGCCCCCGGGACGGAATACAATGAGCAGTTCTTC. Translation: CASSAPGTEYNEQFF.